A single sample is the source of the 3 T cell receptor beta chains below, sequenced in a study of blood T cell repertoires in COVID-19. Libraries were prepared by immunoSEQ multiplex PCR; TCRdb keeps only in-frame clonotypes and omits some of them. This sample has roughly 150,000 clones, with about 83% found just once. The sample comprised peripheral blood. The source is a woman older than 75 with acute or convalescent COVID-19.

The chain uses TRBV6-2 or TRBV6-3 and TRBJ2-1, with D unresolved. Trimming cost V 1 base and J 4 bases, with 8 bases left between them. The CDR3 runs 14 residues. CDR1 is MNHEY and CDR2 is SVGEGT in the germline V gene. The CDR3 nucleotides read TGTGCCAGCAGTTACTTCCGAGAGTACAATGAGCAGTTCTTC. Translation: CASSYFREYNEQFF.

This chain joins TRBV4-1 and TRBJ1-2; possible D gene TRBD1, 6 bases. The V and J ends lost 0 bases and 2 bases respectively, with 22 bases between them. The CDR3 sequence is 19 residues long. The germline gives CDR1 MGHRA, CDR2 YSYEKL. CDR3 residues: CASSQEIGGRGGRNYGYTF. The CDR3 DNA sequence: TGCGCCAGCAGCCAAGAGATTGGGGGAAGAGGGGGTAGGAACTATGGCTACACCTTC.

This clone appeared a single time. The V call is TRBV11-2, the J call TRBJ1-2; D gene unclear. The CDR3 is 14 residues long. With 1 base removed from V and 4 bases from J, the gap between germline ends came to 10 bases. Germline assignment: CDR1 SGHAT and CDR2 FQNNGV. CDR3 DNA: TGTGCCAGCAGCTTAGGCGGGATCATCTATGGCTACACCTTC. Translating gives CASSLGGIIYGYTF.